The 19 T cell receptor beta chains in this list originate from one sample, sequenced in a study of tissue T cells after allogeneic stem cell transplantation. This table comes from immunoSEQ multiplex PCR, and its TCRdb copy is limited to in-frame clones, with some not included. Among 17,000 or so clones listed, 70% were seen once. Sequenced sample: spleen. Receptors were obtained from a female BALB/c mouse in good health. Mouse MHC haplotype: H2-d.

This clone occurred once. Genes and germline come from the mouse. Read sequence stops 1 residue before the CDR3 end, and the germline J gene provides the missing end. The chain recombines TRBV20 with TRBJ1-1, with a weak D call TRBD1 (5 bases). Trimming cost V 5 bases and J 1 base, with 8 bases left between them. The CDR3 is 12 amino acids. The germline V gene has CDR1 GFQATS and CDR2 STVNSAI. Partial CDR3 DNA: TGTGGTGCTCCCCAGGGAAACACAGAAGTCTTC. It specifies CGAPQGNTEVF. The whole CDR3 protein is CGAPQGNTEVFF.

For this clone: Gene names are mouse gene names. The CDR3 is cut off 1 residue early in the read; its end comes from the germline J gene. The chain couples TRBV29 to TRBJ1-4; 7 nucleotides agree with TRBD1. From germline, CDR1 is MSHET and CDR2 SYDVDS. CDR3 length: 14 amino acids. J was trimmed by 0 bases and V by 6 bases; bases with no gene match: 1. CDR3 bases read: TGTGCTAGCAGAGGGACAGTTTCCAACGAAAGATTATTT. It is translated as CASRGTVSNERLF. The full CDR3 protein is CASRGTVSNERLFF.

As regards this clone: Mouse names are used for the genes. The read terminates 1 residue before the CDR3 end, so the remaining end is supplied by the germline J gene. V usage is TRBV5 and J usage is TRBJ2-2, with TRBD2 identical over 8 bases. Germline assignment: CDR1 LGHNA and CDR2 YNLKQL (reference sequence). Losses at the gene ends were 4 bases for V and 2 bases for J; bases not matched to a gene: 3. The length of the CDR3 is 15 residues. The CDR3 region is CASSPLGDNTGQLYF. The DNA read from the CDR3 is TGTGCCAGCAGCCCACTGGGGGACAACACCGGGCAGCTCTAC.

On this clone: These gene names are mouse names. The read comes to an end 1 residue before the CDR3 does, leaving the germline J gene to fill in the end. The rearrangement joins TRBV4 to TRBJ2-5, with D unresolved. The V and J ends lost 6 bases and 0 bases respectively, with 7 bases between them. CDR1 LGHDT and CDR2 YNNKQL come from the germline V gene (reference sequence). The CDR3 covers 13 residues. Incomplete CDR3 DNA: TGTGCCAGCAGTAAAAAAAACCAAGACACCCAGTAC. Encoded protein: CASSKKNQDTQY. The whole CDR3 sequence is CASSKKNQDTQYF.

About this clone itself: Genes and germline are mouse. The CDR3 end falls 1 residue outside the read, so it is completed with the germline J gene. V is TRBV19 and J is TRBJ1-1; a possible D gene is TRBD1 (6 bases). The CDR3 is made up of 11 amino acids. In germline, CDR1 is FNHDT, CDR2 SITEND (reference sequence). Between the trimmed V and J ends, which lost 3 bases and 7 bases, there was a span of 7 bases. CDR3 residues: CASSRDIEVFF. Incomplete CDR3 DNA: TGTGCCAGCAGTAGGGACATAGAAGTCTTC.

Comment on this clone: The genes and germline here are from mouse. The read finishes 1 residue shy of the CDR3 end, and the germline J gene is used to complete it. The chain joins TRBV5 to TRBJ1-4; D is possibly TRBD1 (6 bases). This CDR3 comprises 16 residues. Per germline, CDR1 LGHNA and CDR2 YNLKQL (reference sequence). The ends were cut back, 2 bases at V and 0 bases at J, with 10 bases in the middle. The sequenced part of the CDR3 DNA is TGTGCCAGCAGCCAAACCGGGACAATTTCCAACGAAAGATTATTT. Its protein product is CASSQTGTISNERLF. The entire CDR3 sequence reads CASSQTGTISNERLFF.

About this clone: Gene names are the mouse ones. This CDR3 is CASSFLGGRYAEQFF. The CDR3 bases that were read are TGTGCCAGCAGCTTCCTCGGGGGGCGCTATGCTGAGCAGTTC. The chain combines TRBV4 with TRBJ2-1; a possible D gene is TRBD2 (7 bases). The CDR3 is cut off 1 residue early in the read; its end comes from the germline J gene. The germline gives CDR1 LGHDT, CDR2 YNNKQL (reference sequence). Trimming left V 4 bases short and J 3 bases short, with 13 bases between. This CDR3 is 15 amino acids long. The full variable domain, completed using reference TRBV4 and TRBJ2-1, is ETAVFQTPNYHVTQVGNEVSFNCKQTLGHDTMYWYKQDSKKLLKIMFSYNNKQLIVNETVPRRFSPQSSDKAHLNLRIKSVEPEDSAVYLCASSFLGGRYAEQFFGPGTRLTVL.

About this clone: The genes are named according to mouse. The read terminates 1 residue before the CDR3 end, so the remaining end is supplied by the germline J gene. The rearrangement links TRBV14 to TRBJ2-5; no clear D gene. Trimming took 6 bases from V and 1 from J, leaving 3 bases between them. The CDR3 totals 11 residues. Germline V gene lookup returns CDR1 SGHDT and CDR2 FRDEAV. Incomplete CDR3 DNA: TGTGCCAGCAAGCACCAAGACACCCAGTAC. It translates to CASKHQDTQY. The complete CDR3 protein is CASKHQDTQYF.

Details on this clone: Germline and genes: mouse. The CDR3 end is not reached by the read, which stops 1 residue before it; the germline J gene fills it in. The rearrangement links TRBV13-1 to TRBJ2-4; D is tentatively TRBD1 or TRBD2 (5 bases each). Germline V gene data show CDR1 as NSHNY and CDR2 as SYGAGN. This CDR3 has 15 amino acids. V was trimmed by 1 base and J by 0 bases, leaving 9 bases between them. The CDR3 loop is CASSDMGPSQNTLYF. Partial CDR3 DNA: TGTGCCAGCAGTGATATGGGGCCGAGTCAAAACACCTTGTAC.

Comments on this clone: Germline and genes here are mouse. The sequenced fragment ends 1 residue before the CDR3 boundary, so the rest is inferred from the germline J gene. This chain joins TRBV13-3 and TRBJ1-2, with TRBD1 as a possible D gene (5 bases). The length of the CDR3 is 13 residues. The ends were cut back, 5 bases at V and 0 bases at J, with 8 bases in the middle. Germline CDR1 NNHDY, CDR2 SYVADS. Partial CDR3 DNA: TGTGCCAGCAGAGGGGCAGCAAACTCCGACTACACC. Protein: CASRGAANSDYT. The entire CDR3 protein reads CASRGAANSDYTF.

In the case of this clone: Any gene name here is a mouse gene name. CDR3 DNA, as far as it was read: TGTGCCAGCAGTGATCAAGCTAGTCAAAACACCTTGTAC. Protein product: CASSDQASQNTLY. The whole CDR3 reads CASSDQASQNTLYF. V and J are TRBV13-1 and TRBJ2-4; D unresolved. Sequencing ends 1 residue short of the CDR3 end; the germline J gene provides the rest. Germline-derived CDR1 and CDR2 are NSHNY and SYGAGN. This CDR3 is 14 amino acids long. Between the trimmed V and J ends, which lost 1 base and 0 bases, there was a span of 6 bases.

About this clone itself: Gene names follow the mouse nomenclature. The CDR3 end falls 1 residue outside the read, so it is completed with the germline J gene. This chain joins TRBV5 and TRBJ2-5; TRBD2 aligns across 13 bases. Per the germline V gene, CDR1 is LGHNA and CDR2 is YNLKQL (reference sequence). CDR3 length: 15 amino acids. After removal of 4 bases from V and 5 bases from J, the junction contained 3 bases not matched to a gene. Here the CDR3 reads CASSPRDWGGDTQYF. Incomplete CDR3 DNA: TGTGCCAGCAGCCCCCGGGACTGGGGGGGAGACACCCAGTAC.

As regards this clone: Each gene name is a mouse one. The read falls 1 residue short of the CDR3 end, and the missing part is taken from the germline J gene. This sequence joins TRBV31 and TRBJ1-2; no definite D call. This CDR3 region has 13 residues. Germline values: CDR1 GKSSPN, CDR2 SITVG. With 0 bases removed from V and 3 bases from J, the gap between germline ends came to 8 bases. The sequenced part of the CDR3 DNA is TGTGCCTGGAGTCTAGATCCCGACTCCGACTACACC. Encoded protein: CAWSLDPDSDYT. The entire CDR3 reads CAWSLDPDSDYTF.

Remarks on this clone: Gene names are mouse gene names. The CDR3 reads CASSPDREDTQYF. The sequenced part of the CDR3 DNA is TGTGCCAGCAGCCCCGACAGGGAAGACACCCAGTAC. The V gene is TRBV5, the J gene TRBJ2-5, with TRBD1 identical over 7 bases. Coverage ceases 1 residue before the CDR3 finishes, and the germline J gene fills in the end. The germline V gene has CDR1 LGHNA and CDR2 YNLKQL (reference sequence). Trimming at V came to 4 bases and at J to 4 bases, leaving 2 bases not matched to a gene. The CDR3 is 13 residues long.

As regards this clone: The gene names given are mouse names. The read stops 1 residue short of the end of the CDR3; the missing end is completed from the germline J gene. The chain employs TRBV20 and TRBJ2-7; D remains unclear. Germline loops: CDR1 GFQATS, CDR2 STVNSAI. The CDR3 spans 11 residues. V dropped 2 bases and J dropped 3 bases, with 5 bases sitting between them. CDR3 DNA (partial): TGTGGTGCTAGGTCCATCTATGAACAGTAC. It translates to CGARSIYEQY. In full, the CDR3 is CGARSIYEQYF. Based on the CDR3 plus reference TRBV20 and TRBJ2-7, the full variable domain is GALVYQYPRRTICKSGTSMRMECQAVGFQATSVAWYRQSPQKTFELIALSTVNSAIKYEQNFTQEKFPISHPNLSFSSMTVLNAYLEDRGLYLCGARSIYEQYFGPGTRLTVL.

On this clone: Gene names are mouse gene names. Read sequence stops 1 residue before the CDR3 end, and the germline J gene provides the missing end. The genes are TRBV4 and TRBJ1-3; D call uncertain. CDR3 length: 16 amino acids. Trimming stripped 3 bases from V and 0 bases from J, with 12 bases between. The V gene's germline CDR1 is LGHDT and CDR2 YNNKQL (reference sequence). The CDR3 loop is CASSYLREASGNTLYF. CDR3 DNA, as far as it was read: TGTGCCAGCAGCTATTTGAGGGAGGCTTCTGGAAATACGCTCTAT.

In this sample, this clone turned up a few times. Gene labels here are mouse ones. Incomplete CDR3 DNA: TGTGGTGCTAGGGGACAGGGGGTCTATGCTGAGCAGTTC. Amino acids: CGARGQGVYAEQF. The whole CDR3 reads CGARGQGVYAEQFF. The V and J genes are TRBV20 and TRBJ2-1; 9 bases agree with TRBD1. The read halts 1 residue ahead of the CDR3 end, with the missing end drawn from the germline J gene. Trimming took 1 base from V and 3 from J; bases not matched to a gene: 1. The CDR3 length is 14 residues. CDR1 is GFQATS, CDR2 STVNSAI, per germline.

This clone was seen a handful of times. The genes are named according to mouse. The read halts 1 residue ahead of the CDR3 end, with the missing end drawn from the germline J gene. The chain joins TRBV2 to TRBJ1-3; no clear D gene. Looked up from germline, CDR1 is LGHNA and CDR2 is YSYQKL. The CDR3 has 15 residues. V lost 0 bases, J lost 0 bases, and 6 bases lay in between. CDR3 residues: CASSQEAYSGNTLYF. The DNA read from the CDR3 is TGTGCCAGCAGCCAAGAGGCTTATTCTGGAAATACGCTCTAT.

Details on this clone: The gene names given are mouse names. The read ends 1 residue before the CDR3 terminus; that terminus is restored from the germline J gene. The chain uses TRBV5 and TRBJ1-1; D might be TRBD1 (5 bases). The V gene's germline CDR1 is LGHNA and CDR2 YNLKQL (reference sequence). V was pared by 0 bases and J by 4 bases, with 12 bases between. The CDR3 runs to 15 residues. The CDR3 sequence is CASSQDRGAPTEVFF. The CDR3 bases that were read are TGTGCCAGCAGCCAAGATCGAGGGGCGCCCACAGAAGTCTTC.